What follows are 20 T cell receptor beta chains derived from one specimen sequenced in a study of blood T cell repertoires in COVID-19. Sequencing used immunoSEQ multiplex PCR; TCRdb keeps in-frame clones, though not all of them. The profile covers roughly 40,000 clones, with 85% to 95% appearing a single time and roughly 5.2% taken by the ten largest. The specimen was peripheral blood. The source of these receptors is a human donor in a cohort sampled during active COVID-19.

The J gene is TRBJ2-3, the V gene TRBV27; 10 positions match TRBD1. V was pared by 4 bases and J by 3 bases, with 7 bases of the junction left unmatched. Germline CDR1 and CDR2: MNHEY and SMNVEV (reference sequence). CDR3 length: 16 residues. The DNA of the CDR3 is TGTGCCAGCAGTTCGCCAGGGACAGGGGTAACAGATACGCAGTATTTT. Its translation: CASSSPGTGVTDTQYF.

This clone has only a few counts. V usage is TRBV6-4 and J usage is TRBJ2-3; no definite D call. Trimming cost V 3 bases and J 0 bases, with 13 bases left between them. The CDR3 covers 16 residues. The germline gives CDR1 MRHNA, CDR2 SNTAGT. The CDR3 nucleotides are TGTGCCAGCAGTGAAACCCAGTCGTCTAGCACAGATACGCAGTATTTT. This codes for CASSETQSSSTDTQYF.

CDR3 protein: CASRPGQGLGNSPLHF. The DNA of the CDR3 is TGTGCCAGCAGACCCGGACAGGGGTTGGGCAATTCACCCCTCCACTTT. The chain employs TRBV28 and TRBJ1-6, with TRBD1 matching 9 bases. The CDR3 runs 16 residues. With V trimmed by 6 bases and J by 7 bases, 10 bases remained unmatched. CDR1 and CDR2 from the germline V gene are MDHEN and SYDVKM.

In regard to this clone: At one end the junction does not follow the germline gene, possibly because of a read error. In the same sample, other DNA sequences code for this CDR3. The CDR3 region has the DNA TGTGCCAGCATCGTTCGACTAGCGGGAGTAGGAGAGCAGTATTTC. Translated, it gives CASIVRLAGVGEQYF. V is TRBV6-5 and J is TRBJ2-7; 12 bases map to TRBD2. Germline V gene lookup returns CDR1 MNHEY and CDR2 SVGAGI. This CDR3 is 15 amino acids long.

The chain has TRBV6-2 or TRBV6-3 and TRBJ2-2; D perhaps matches TRBD1 (5 bases). The CDR3 spans 13 residues. V was cut by 2 bases and J by 7 bases, with 8 bases left in between. The germline V gene has CDR1 MNHEY and CDR2 SVGEGT. CDR3 DNA: TGTGCCAGCAGTTACCAGGGTATCGGGGAGCTGTTTTTT. Protein: CASSYQGIGELFF.

The chain carries TRBV11-2 and TRBJ2-1; 7 bases align to TRBD2. The germline V gene encodes CDR1 SGHAT and CDR2 FQNNGV. The CDR3 sequence is 15 residues long. The V segment lost 5 bases and the J segment 3 bases; nucleotides outside the gene matches: 7. This CDR3 is CASSPLAVSYNEQFF. The CDR3 coding sequence is TGTGCCAGCAGCCCTCTAGCGGTTAGCTACAATGAGCAGTTCTTC.

The V and J genes are TRBV4-3 and TRBJ1-6, with TRBD1 as a possible D gene (5 bases). The CDR3 runs to 19 residues. V was clipped by 0 bases and J by 0 bases, with 15 bases between them. Looked up from germline, CDR1 is LGHNA and CDR2 is YSLEER. Here the CDR3 reads CASSQEVGGAGSYNSPLHF. DNA for the CDR3: TGCGCCAGCAGCCAAGAAGTCGGAGGGGCGGGCTCCTATAATTCACCCCTCCACTTT.

J is TRBJ1-3 and V is TRBV10-3; a possible D gene is TRBD1 (6 bases). The CDR3 has 15 amino acids. V was trimmed by 3 bases and J by 0 bases, leaving 9 bases between them. Germline CDR1 and CDR2: ENHRY and SYGVKD. CDR3: CAISEGQSSGNTIYF. CDR3 nucleotides: TGTGCCATCAGTGAAGGACAGTCCTCTGGAAACACCATATATTTT.

The genes are TRBV18 and TRBJ1-1, with D maybe TRBD1 (6 bases). Germline loops: CDR1 KGHSH, CDR2 LQKENI. The V end was cut by 2 bases, the J end by 7 bases, with 14 bases between. This CDR3 is built from 14 residues. The DNA for the CDR3 is TGTGCCAGCTCACCAATTTTAACAGGGAGTGAAGCTTTCTTT. Protein: CASSPILTGSEAFF.

The CDR3 sequence is CAWSVSGGLYNEQFF. As DNA, the CDR3 is TGTGCCTGGAGTGTTTCGGGGGGGCTGTACAATGAGCAGTTCTTC. The rearrangement links TRBV30 to TRBJ2-1; 8 bases line up with TRBD2. CDR3 length: 15 residues. The V and J ends lost 0 bases and 4 bases, in that order; junction bases with no gene match: 5. Germline CDR1 and CDR2: GTSNPN and SVGIG (reference sequence). Using reference TRBV30 and TRBJ2-1 for the parts outside the CDR3, the full variable domain is SQTIHQWPATLVQPVGSPLSLECTVEGTSNPNLYWYRQAAGRGLQLLFYSVGIGQISSEVPQNLSASRPQDRQFILSSKKLLLSDSGFYLCAWSVSGGLYNEQFFGPGTRLTVL.

This chain connects TRBV13 to TRBJ2-7; 10 bases agree with TRBD2. The germline gives CDR1 PRHDT, CDR2 FYEKMQ (reference sequence). The V and J ends lost 5 bases and 2 bases, in that order; junction bases with no gene match: 6. The CDR3 extends over 15 amino acids. The DNA of the CDR3 is TGTGCCAGCAGCCAGAGCGGGGGGGCCACCTACGAGCAGTACTTC. It translates to CASSQSGGATYEQYF.

This clone appeared a single time. The chain couples TRBV12-5 to TRBJ2-7; 12 bases align to TRBD2. In germline, CDR1 is LGHNT, CDR2 FRNRAP. J gave up 4 bases and V 5 bases, and 6 bases lay outside the gene matches. This CDR3 comprises 15 residues. CDR3 DNA sequence: TGTGCTAGTGGTACGAGACTAGCGGGAGTTTACGAGCAGTACTTC. This sequence encodes CASGTRLAGVYEQYF.

This chain connects TRBV4-1 to TRBJ2-2; the match to TRBD2 covers 13 bases. This CDR3 has 19 residues. The ends lost 1 base at V and 5 bases at J; junction bases unmatched: 10. Germline V gene lookup returns CDR1 MGHRA and CDR2 YSYEKL. The CDR3 region is CASSQGRTSGSLGTGELFF. The CDR3, as DNA: TGCGCCAGCAGCCAAGGACGGACTAGCGGGAGCTTGGGGACCGGGGAGCTGTTTTTT.

The chain recombines TRBV30 with TRBJ2-2; D perhaps matches TRBD2 (5 bases). Trimming removed 1 base at V and 0 bases at J, with 9 bases between. This CDR3 is 15 amino acids long. CDR1 is GTSNPN and CDR2 is SVGIG in the germline V gene (reference sequence). CDR3 in DNA: TGTGCCTGGAGTGAAAGCGGAGCGAACACCGGGGAGCTGTTTTTT. Translating it yields CAWSESGANTGELFF.

The chain couples TRBV14 to TRBJ2-3; a possible D gene is TRBD1 (5 bases). Per germline, CDR1 SGHDN and CDR2 FVKESK. The CDR3 is made up of 15 amino acids. V dropped 3 bases and J dropped 4 bases, with 14 bases sitting between them. The CDR3 reads CASSQQGSRADTQYF. CDR3 nucleotide sequence: TGTGCCAGCAGCCAGCAGGGTTCCCGGGCAGATACGCAGTATTTT.

The rearrangement links TRBV7-2 to TRBJ2-7; tentative D call: TRBD1 (5 bases). Germline CDR1 and CDR2: SGHTA and FQGNSA. Trimming removed 1 base from V and 3 bases from J, with 10 bases in between. The CDR3 loop spans 14 amino acids. The CDR3 region is CASSLGRANYEQYF. In DNA, the CDR3 is TGTGCCAGCAGCTTAGGCAGGGCTAACTACGAGCAGTACTTC.

This clone was observed a single time. The rearrangement joins TRBV4-3 to TRBJ1-2, with D perhaps TRBD1 (5 bases). This CDR3 is built from 17 residues. V lost 0 bases, J lost 4 bases, and 18 bases lay in between. In germline, CDR1 is LGHNA, CDR2 YSLEER. Here the CDR3 reads CASSQEEGPGVGYGYTF. CDR3 DNA sequence: TGCGCCAGCAGCCAAGAGGAGGGTCCGGGGGTGGGCTATGGCTACACCTTC.

The chain carries TRBV7-6 and TRBJ2-7; D may be TRBD1 (6 bases). Between the trimmed V and J ends, which lost 2 bases and 2 bases, there was a span of 16 bases. The CDR3 runs 16 residues. Germline CDR1 is SGHVS and CDR2 is FNYEAQ. The CDR3 DNA is TGTGCCAGCAGCTTAAACGGACAGTCCTCAACCTACGAGCAGTACTTC. Its translation is CASSLNGQSSTYEQYF.

J is TRBJ1-6 and V is TRBV19; 7 bases align to TRBD1. The CDR3 covers 16 residues. V lost 4 bases and J lost 6; bases outside the gene matches: 9. Germline CDR1 is LNHDA and CDR2 is SQIVND (reference sequence). As DNA, the CDR3 is TGTGCCAGTAGTACCAACTCGGGACAGCTTAATTCACCCCTCCACTTT. It yields the protein CASSTNSGQLNSPLHF.

V usage is TRBV28 and J usage is TRBJ2-3; D might be TRBD2 (5 bases). V was clipped by 6 bases and J by 1 base, with 17 bases between them. This CDR3 contains 16 residues. The germline V gene has CDR1 MDHEN and CDR2 SYDVKM. The CDR3 loop is CASRSGRRARTDTQYF. The DNA of the CDR3 is TGTGCCAGCAGGAGCGGACGACGGGCACGCACAGATACGCAGTATTTT.